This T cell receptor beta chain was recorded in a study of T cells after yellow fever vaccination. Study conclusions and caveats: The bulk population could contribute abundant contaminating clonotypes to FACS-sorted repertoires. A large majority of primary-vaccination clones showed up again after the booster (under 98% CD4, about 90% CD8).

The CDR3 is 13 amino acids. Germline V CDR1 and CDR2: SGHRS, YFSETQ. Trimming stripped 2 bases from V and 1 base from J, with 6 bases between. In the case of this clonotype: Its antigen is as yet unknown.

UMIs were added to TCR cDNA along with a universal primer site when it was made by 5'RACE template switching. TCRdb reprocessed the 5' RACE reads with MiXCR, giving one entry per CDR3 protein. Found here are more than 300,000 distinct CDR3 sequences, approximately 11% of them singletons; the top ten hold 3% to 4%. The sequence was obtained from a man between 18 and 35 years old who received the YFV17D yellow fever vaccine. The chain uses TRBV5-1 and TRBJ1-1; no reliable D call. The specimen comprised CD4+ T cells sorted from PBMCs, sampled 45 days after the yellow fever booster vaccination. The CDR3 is CASSFKWNTEAFF. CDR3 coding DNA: TGCGCCAGCAGCTTTAAGTGGAACACTGAAGCTTTCTTT.